This TCR beta chain was profiled in a study of T-cell reconstitution after alpha-beta-depleted transplantation in children. Notes on the study in general: At day 60, the high TCRbeta diversity found in some patients originated from recipient T cells and thymic progenitors that had survived. The authors attributed T-cell counts and diversity one year after transplant mostly to newly produced T cells. As was reported, about two months after transplant, alpha-beta T cells came from several hundred expanded graft clones.

The CDR3 length is 16 residues. The germline gives CDR1 MNHEY, CDR2 SVGAGI. Trimming left V 2 bases short and J 1 base short, with 15 bases between. A TCRbeta library incorporating unique molecular identifiers was prepared. TCRdb reprocessed the PCR reads with MiXCR, giving one entry per CDR3 protein. The sample lists some 260,000 distinct CDR3 sequences, under 30% occurring once. In the case of this clonotype: Its antigen remains unknown.

This clonotype originated in a female patient aged 2-9 years who had a stem cell transplant for congenital amegakaryocytic thrombocytopenia, so the T cells may come from the graft donor. The rearrangement joins TRBV6-5 to TRBJ2-7; maybe TRBD1 (5 bases). The sequencing used PBMCs, mostly from graft donor cells, collected 360 days after TCRalphabeta/CD19-depleted stem cell transplant. The CDR3 reads CASSYRQTVYSYEQYF. The CDR3 DNA follows: TGTGCCAGCAGTTACCGACAGACGGTGTATTCCTACGAGCAGTACTTC.